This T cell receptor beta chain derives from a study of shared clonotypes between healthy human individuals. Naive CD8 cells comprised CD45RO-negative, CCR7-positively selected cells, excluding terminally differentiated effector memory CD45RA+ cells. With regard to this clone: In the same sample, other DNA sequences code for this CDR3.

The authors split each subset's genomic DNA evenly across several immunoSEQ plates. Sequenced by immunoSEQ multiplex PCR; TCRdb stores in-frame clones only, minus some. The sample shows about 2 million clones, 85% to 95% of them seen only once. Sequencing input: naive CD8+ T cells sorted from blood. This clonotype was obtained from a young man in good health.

The CDR3 nucleotides read TGTGCCAGCAGTCCTTCTAGCGGGGACGCCTACAATGAGCAGTTCTTC. This codes for CASSPSSGDAYNEQFF. The chain has TRBV27 and TRBJ2-1; 9 bases match TRBD2. Germline-derived CDR1 and CDR2 are MNHEY and SMNVEV (reference sequence). The ends lost 5 bases at V and 2 bases at J; junction bases unmatched: 7. This CDR3 has 16 residues.